The 7 T cell receptor beta chains listed next were all sequenced from one sample in a study of blood T cell repertoires in COVID-19. Generated by immunoSEQ multiplex PCR, the TCRdb table keeps only in-frame clones and is missing some. The sample has 200,000 to 250,000 clones, around 84% seen once. Material: peripheral blood. The receptors here all came from a man aged 60-69 years with acute or convalescent COVID-19.

The chain links TRBV6-2 or TRBV6-3 to TRBJ1-5; D is undetermined. V was clipped by 0 bases and J by 4 bases, with 10 bases between them. Per germline, CDR1 MNHEY and CDR2 SVGEGT. The CDR3 loop spans 15 amino acids. The DNA for the CDR3 is TGTGCCAGCAGTTACTCCTCAGCGAGGAATCAGCCCCAGCATTTT. It translates to CASSYSSARNQPQHF.

V gene TRBV14 combines with J gene TRBJ1-3, with D unclear. This CDR3 comprises 16 residues. Trimming removed 1 base from V and 0 bases from J, with 10 bases in between. Per germline, CDR1 SGHDN and CDR2 FVKESK. CDR3 sequence (DNA): TGTGCCAGCAGCCAAGGAAGAGGAACCTCTGGAAACACCATATATTTT. This gives the protein CASSQGRGTSGNTIYF.

The chain combines TRBV30 with TRBJ1-3; 7 positions match TRBD1. CDR1 GTSNPN and CDR2 SVGIG come from the germline V gene (reference sequence). V trimming: 5 bases; J trimming: 2 bases; junction bases outside the gene matches: 9. This CDR3 contains 15 residues. CDR3 region: CAWELPRGTGNTIYF. CDR3 in DNA: TGTGCCTGGGAGTTACCCAGGGGGACTGGAAACACCATATATTTT.

This clone has a single count. The chain combines TRBV19 with TRBJ2-2; 9 bases match TRBD1. The CDR3 has 16 amino acids. Germline V gene data show CDR1 as LNHDA and CDR2 as SQIVND (reference sequence). J was trimmed by 5 bases and V by 5 bases; bases with no gene match: 9. The CDR3 DNA sequence: TGTGCCAGTAGTCCGACGACAGGGGGGAAAACCGGGGAGCTGTTTTTT. This gives the protein CASSPTTGGKTGELFF.

The chain has TRBV27 and TRBJ1-2; 8 nucleotides align to TRBD1. Germline CDR1 is MNHEY and CDR2 is SMNVEV (reference sequence). The CDR3 length is 18 residues. Trimming at V came to 4 bases and at J to 4 bases, leaving 17 bases not matched to a gene. CDR3 sequence: CASSSDWDRTRGIYGYTF. The CDR3 DNA is TGTGCCAGCAGTTCCGATTGGGACAGGACAAGGGGCATCTATGGCTACACCTTC.

The chain combines TRBV10-3 with TRBJ2-7; D unresolved. Germline V lookup: CDR1 ENHRY, CDR2 SYGVKD. This CDR3 has 12 residues. The V and J ends lost 1 base and 5 bases respectively, with 6 bases between them. The CDR3 spells CAISELGNEQYF. The CDR3 bases are TGTGCCATCAGTGAGTTGGGCAACGAGCAGTACTTC.

The chain has TRBV5-4 and TRBJ1-1; unclear D gene. Germline CDR1 reads SGHNT; CDR2 reads YYREEE (reference sequence). The V end was cut by 0 bases, the J end by 3 bases, with 18 bases between. This CDR3 is 17 amino acids long. CDR3 loop: CASSLGGRGAWDTEAFF. The CDR3 DNA reads as TGTGCCAGCAGCTTGGGCGGGCGAGGTGCTTGGGACACTGAAGCTTTCTTT.